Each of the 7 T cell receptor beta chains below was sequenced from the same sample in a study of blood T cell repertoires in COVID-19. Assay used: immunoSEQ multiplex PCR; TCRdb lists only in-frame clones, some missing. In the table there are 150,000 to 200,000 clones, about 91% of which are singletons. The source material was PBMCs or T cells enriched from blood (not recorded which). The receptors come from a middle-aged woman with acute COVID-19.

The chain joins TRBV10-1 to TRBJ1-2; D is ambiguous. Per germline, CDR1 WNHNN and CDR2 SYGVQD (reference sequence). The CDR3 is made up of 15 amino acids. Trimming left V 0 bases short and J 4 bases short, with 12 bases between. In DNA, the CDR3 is TGCGCCAGCAGTGAGTCTGGGCCGCCGGTCTATGGCTACACCTTC. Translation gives CASSESGPPVYGYTF.

The CDR3 region is CASSTIAGSYNEQFF. In nucleotides, the CDR3 is TGCGCCAGCAGCACTATAGCGGGATCATACAATGAGCAGTTCTTC. V usage is TRBV4-1 and J usage is TRBJ2-1; 8 bases align to TRBD2. Germline loops: CDR1 MGHRA, CDR2 YSYEKL. The CDR3 has 15 residues. V dropped 5 bases and J dropped 4; count of bases not matched to a gene: 7.

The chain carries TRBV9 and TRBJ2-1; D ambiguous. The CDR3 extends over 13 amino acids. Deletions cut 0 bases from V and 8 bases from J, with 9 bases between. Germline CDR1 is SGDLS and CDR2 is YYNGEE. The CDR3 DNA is TGTGCCAGCAGCGTAGCCCTCCAGGATGAGCAGTTCTTC. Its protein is CASSVALQDEQFF.

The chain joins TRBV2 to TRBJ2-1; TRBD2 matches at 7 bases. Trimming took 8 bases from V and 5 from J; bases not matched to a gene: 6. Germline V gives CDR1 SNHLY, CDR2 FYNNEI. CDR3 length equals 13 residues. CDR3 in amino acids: CASGGDSHNEQFF. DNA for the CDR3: TGTGCCAGCGGGGGGGATTCCCACAATGAGCAGTTCTTC.

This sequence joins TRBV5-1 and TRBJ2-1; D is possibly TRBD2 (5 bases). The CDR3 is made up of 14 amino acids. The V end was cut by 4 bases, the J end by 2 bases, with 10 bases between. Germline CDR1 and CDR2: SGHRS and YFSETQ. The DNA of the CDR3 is TGCGCCAGCAGCACCGGGGTAGCCTACAATGAGCAGTTCTTC. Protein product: CASSTGVAYNEQFF.

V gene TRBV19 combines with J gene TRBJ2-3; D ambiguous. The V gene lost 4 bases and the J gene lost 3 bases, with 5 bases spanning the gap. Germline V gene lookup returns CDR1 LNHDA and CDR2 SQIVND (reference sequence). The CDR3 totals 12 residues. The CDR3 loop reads CASSTQTDTQYF. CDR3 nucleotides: TGTGCCAGTAGTACCCAAACAGATACGCAGTATTTT.

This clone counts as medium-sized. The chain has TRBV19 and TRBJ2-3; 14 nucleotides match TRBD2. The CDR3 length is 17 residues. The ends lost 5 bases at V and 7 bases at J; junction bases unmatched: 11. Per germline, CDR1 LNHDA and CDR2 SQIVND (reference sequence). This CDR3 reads CASSSSDGTSGGNTQYF. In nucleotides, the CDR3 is TGTGCCAGTAGTTCCTCGGACGGGACTAGCGGGGGTAATACGCAGTATTTT.